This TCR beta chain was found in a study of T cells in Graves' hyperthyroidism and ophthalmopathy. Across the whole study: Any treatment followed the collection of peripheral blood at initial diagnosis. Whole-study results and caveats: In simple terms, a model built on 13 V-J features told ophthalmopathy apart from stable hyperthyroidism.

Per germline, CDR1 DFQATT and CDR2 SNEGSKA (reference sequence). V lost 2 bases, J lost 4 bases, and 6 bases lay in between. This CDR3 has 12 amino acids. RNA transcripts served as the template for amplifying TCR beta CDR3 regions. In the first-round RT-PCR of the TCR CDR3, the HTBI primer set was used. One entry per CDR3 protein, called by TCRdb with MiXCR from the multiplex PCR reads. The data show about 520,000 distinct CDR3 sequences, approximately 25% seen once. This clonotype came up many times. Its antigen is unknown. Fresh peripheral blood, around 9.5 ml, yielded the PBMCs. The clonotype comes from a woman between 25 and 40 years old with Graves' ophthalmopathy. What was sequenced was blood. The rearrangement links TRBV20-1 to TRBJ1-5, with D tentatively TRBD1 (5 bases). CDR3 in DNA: TGCAGTGCTAGAACAGGTAATCAGCCCCAGCATTTT. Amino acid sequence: CSARTGNQPQHF.